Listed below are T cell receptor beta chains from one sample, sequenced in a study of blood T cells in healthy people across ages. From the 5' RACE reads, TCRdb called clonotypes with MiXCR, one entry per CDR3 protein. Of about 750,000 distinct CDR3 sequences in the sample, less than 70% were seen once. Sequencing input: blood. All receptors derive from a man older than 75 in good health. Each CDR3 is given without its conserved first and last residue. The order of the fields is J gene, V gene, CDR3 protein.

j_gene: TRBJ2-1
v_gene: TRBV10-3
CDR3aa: AIIRAGSNEQF

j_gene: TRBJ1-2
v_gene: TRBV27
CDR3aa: ASRSGGSHYGYT

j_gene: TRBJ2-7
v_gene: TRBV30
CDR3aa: AWSGRAGGEQY

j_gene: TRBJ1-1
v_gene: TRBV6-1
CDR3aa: ASSVRQGVNTEAF

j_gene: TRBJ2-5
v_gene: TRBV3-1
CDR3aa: ASSRHHEIQY

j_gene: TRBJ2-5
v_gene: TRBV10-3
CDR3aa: AIRGRVGEQY

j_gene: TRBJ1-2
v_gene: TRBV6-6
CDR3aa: ASSPDRRGYT

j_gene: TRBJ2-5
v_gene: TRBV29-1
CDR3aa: CAGEQTQY

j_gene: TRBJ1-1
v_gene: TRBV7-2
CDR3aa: ASSPFGQGATEAF

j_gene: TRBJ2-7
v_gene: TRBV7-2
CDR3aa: ASSLEAHSPEQY

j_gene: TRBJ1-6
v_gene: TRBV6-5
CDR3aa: ASSYFTPAANSPLH

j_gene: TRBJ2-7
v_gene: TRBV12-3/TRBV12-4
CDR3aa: ASSPLLGTSGSSGVYEQY

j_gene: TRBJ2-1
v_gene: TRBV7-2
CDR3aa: ARDREGQF

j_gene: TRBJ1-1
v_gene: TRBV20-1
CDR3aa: SASRRGANTEAF

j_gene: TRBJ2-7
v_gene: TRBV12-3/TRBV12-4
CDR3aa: ASSPHRPSYEQY

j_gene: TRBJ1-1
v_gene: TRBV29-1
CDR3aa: SVGDLMNTEAF

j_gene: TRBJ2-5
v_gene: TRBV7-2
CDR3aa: ASKSSTRRGETQY

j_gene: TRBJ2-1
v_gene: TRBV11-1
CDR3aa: ASSLEPPFRAGRDEQF

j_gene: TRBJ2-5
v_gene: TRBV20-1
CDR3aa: SARDGRGNQETQY

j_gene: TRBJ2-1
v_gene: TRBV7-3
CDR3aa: ASASSYYNEQF

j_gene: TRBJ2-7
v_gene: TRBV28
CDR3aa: ASSLGPADTYEQY

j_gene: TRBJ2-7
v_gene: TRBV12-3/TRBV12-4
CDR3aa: ASSDRQVNEQY

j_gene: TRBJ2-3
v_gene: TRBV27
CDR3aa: ASSPRLQFGSTDTQY

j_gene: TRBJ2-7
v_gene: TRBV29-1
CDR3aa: SAAGLAGENEQY

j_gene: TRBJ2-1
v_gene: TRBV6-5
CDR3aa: ASSSYRGLAGALRGEQF

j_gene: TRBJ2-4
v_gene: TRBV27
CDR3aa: ASSSVGIVQY

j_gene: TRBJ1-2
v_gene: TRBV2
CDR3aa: ASSVLGQLRAGYT